The 3 T cell receptor beta chains in this list originate from one sample, sequenced in a study of T cell repertoires in cytomegalovirus infection. Their antigens are not known. MiXCR, applied by TCRdb to the reads, yields one record per CDR3 protein. The data contain around 540,000 distinct CDR3 sequences, roughly 34% of them seen just once; the ten biggest clones take up about a sixth. The input for sequencing was cultured PBMCs, taken from culture after CMV antigen stimulation. These receptors came from a human donor in good health (CMV status not recorded). Some clones in this sample may be carry-over from other donors' samples.

This clonotype was detected only a few times. This chain connects TRBV7-6 to TRBJ2-3; TRBD1 agrees at 9 bases. The CDR3 consists of 16 residues. Per the germline V gene, CDR1 is SGHVS and CDR2 is FNYEAQ. V was pared by 4 bases and J by 2 bases, with 7 bases of the junction left unmatched. The CDR3 sequence: CASSSRDRENTDTQYF. The DNA for the CDR3 is TGTGCCAGCAGCTCCCGGGACAGGGAAAACACAGATACGCAGTATTTT.

The rearrangement uses TRBV20-1 and TRBJ2-1, with 14 positions matching TRBD2. Germline V gene data show CDR1 as DFQATT and CDR2 as SNEGSKA (reference sequence). V lost 4 bases and J lost 4; bases outside the gene matches: 3. CDR3 length equals 15 residues. CDR3 in DNA: TGCAGTGCTATTGGACTAGCGGGAGGATACAATGAGCAGTTCTTC. It yields the protein CSAIGLAGGYNEQFF.

The chain recombines TRBV28 with TRBJ1-1; perhaps TRBD1 as D (5 bases). Germline V gene lookup returns CDR1 MDHEN and CDR2 SYDVKM. V was trimmed by 6 bases and J by 4 bases, leaving 15 bases between them. CDR3 size: 14 residues. The CDR3 coding sequence is TGTGCCAGCAGGGAGGTACAGGAGACCACTGAAGCTTTCTTT. This gives the protein CASREVQETTEAFF. Full variable domain (missing parts from reference TRBV28 and TRBJ1-1): DVKVTQSSRYLVKRTGEKVFLECVQDMDHENMFWYRQDPGLGLRLIYFSYDVKMKEKGDIPEGYSVSREKKERFSLILESASTNQTSMYLCASREVQETTEAFFGQGTRLTVV.